This entry describes one T cell receptor beta chain. Its antigen is unidentified. These data come from a study of cytomegalovirus exposure and HLA in healthy donors. Germline V lookup: CDR1 MNHEY, CDR2 SMNVEV (reference sequence). Trimming shortened V by 2 bases and J by 8 bases, and 10 bases separated the two germline ends. The CDR3 length is 13 residues. Primers included in the PCR were 60 Vbeta and 13 Jbeta primers. Produced via immunoSEQ multiplex PCR; TCRdb's table is partial and in-frame only. The sample yields roughly 98,000 clones, 65% to 80% seen once. General study points: TCR sequences were mostly rare, though some public TCRs occurred in many donors. Presence/absence analysis assumed near-uniform sequencing depth across donors.

The sequencing sample was made of PBMCs. This chain links TRBV27 with TRBJ2-1, with a weak D call TRBD1 (6 bases). The source of this sequence is a woman aged 65 to 85 in good health and CMV-seropositive. Here the CDR3 reads CASSLVGADEQFF. The CDR3 DNA is TGTGCCAGCAGTTTAGTGGGGGCCGATGAGCAGTTCTTC.